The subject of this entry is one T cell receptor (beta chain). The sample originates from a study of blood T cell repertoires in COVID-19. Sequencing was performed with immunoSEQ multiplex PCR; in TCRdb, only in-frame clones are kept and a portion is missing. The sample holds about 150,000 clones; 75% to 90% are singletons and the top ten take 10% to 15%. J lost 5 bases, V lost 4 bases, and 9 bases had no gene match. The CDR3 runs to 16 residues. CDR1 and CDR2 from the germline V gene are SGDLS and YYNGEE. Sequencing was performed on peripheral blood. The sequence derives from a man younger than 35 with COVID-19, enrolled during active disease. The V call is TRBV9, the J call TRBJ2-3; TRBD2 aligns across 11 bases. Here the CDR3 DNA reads TGTGCCAGCAGCCCACTACTAGCGGGAGTTAGAGATACGCAGTATTTT. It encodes CASSPLLAGVRDTQYF.